This TCR beta chain originates from a study of blood T cell repertoires in COVID-19 (dated by TCRdb to 2020 to 2021). Notes on the research overall: Samples covering the acute and convalescent phases of COVID-19 were provided by collaborators in the United States, Italy and Spain. Deeply sampled blood TCRbeta repertoires from subjects exposed to, actively infected with, or recovered from COVID-19 were included in the dataset. Sample metadata almost always included a de-identified subject ID, COVID-19 status, age in years and sex. The repertoires were made available in a free public database intended to serve as a resource for research on the immune response to SARS-CoV-2. HLA class I and class II types, where available, came from metadata supplied by the sample provider rather than from assay-based typing. The prospective study material was composed of cDNA or gDNA derived from T cells, B-cell-depleted T cells, or PBMCs. The samples were drawn from the first 160 participants of the ongoing ImmuneRACE study and from under 1,500 subjects provided by 6 global collaborators. Beyond this particular receptor, the publication reports: The quantity of clinical and demographic metadata differed by source and by participant and was supplied without curation.

TCRbeta CDR3 regions were amplified from genomic DNA using the immunoSEQ Assay, a bias-controlled multiplex PCR. Turning to the authors' computational methods: Within the assay, amplification of reference gene primers was used to estimate how many nucleated cells each sample contained. Sequence reads were collapsed and filtered to measure the absolute abundance of every unique TCRbeta CDR3 rearrangement. For each sample, productive Simpson clonality was calculated as the square root of Simpson's diversity index over productive rearrangements. The clones in this table, taken by TCRdb from immuneACCESS, are in-frame only. Not every clone is retained; where verified, under half of the shortfall comes from an unresolved V gene, and the cause of the rest is unknown. Clone size and the V and J calls come from that table; the DNA yielded D and trimming. The sample table holds 200,000 to 300,000 clones, of which 85% to 90% were seen once. The top ten clonotypes cover 3.7% of the sample.

Collaborating institutions collected whole blood in K2EDTA tubes following their own protocols. For TCRbeta analysis, collaborators shipped samples in one of three forms: frozen whole blood, isolated PBMCs, or DNA extracted from either of those sample types. About this clone: Its antigen specificity is not known. Per-base qualities were not stored, and no clone one base away is much larger.

The CDR3 runs 11 amino acids, cysteine and phenylalanine included. The retained sequence is limited to the CDR3, 33 bases, with the frame set at the first base. V and J are truncated by 5 bases and 7 bases respectively, leaving an intervening sequence of 5 bases. Based on the germline V gene (reference sequence), the CDR1 and CDR2 sequences are SEHNR and FQNEAQ. The chain links TRBV7-9 with TRBJ2-2; D gene: possibly TRBD2, on 5 matching bases. The sequencing sample was made of peripheral blood. The receptor comes from a woman in her forties with acute or convalescent COVID-19. The DNA sequence follows: TGTGCCAGCAGCCGGGACGGGGAGCTGTTTTTT. Its translation reads: CASSRDGELFF.